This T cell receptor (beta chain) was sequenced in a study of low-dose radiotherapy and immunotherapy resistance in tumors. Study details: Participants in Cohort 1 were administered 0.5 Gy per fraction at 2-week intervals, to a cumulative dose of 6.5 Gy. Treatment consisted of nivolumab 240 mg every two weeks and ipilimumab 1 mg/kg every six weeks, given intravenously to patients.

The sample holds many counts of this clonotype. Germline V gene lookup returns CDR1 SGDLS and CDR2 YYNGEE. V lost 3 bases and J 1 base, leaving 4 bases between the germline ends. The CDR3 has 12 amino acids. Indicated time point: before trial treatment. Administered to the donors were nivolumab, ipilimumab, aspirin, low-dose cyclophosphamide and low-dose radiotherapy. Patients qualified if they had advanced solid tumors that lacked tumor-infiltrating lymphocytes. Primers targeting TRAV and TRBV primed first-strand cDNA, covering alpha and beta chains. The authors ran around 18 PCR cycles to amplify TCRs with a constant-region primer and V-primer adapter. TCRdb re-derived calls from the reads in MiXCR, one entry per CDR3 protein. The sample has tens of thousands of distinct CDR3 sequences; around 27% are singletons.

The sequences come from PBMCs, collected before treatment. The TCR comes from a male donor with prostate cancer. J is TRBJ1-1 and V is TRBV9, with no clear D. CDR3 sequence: CASSEQNTEAFF. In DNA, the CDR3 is TGTGCCAGCAGCGAGCAGAACACTGAAGCTTTCTTT.